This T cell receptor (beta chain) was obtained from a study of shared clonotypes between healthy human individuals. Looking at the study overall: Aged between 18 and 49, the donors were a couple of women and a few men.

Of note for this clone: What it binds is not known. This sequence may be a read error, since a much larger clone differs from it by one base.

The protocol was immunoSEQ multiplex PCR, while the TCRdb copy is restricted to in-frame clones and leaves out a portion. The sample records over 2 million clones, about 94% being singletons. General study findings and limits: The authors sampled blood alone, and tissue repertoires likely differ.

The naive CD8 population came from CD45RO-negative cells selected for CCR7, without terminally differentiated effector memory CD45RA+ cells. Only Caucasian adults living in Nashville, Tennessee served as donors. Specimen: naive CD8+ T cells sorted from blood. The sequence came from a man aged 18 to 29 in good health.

The CDR3 sequence is CASSWAYEQYF. The DNA of the CDR3 is TGTGCCAGCAGCTGGGCCTACGAGCAGTACTTC. V is TRBV11-2 and J is TRBJ2-7, with D unclear. The V gene's germline CDR1 is SGHAT and CDR2 FQNNGV. With 4 bases removed from V and 2 bases from J, the gap between germline ends came to 3 bases. This CDR3 comprises 11 residues.